This TCR beta chain was found in a study of cytomegalovirus exposure and HLA in healthy donors. Researchers ran the PCR with 60 Vbeta and 13 Jbeta primers. Only in-frame clones appear in the TCRdb table, and some are missing; sequencing was by immunoSEQ multiplex PCR. Among some 140,000 clones listed, roughly three quarters were seen once. Concerning this clone: Its antigen is undetermined.

The study's findings and limits: The authors enumerated 180 or so TCR beta chains as linked to cytomegalovirus.

CDR1 and CDR2 (germline): MNHEY, SMNVEV (reference sequence). CDR3 length equals 15 residues. The ends were cut back, 4 bases at V and 0 bases at J, with 11 bases in the middle. The clonotype was recovered from a young man in good health and CMV-seronegative. Sequenced material: PBMCs. V gene TRBV27 combines with J gene TRBJ2-3; TRBD2 is a possible D gene (7 bases). The CDR3 here is CASSSAGTSTDTQYF. DNA for the CDR3: TGTGCCAGCAGTTCAGCGGGGACAAGCACAGATACGCAGTATTTT.